One and the same sample provided the 31 T cell receptor beta chains below, sequenced in a study of cytomegalovirus exposure and HLA in healthy donors. The table came from immunoSEQ multiplex PCR; TCRdb's copy has only in-frame clones and leaves some out. The sample consists of about 280,000 clones, roughly 90% of them appearing once. The sequencing sample was made of PBMCs. These receptors were collected from a woman aged 18-29 years in good health and CMV-seronegative.

The chain has TRBV14 and TRBJ2-7; 13 nucleotides line up with TRBD2. Trimming cost V 4 bases and J 5 bases; bases outside gene matches: 14. The germline V gene has CDR1 SGHDN and CDR2 FVKESK. CDR3 length: 18 amino acids. The CDR3 sequence is CASSLETSGRKIVHEQYF. As DNA, the CDR3 is TGTGCCAGCAGCCTCGAGACTAGCGGGAGGAAAATCGTCCACGAGCAGTACTTC.

The chain carries TRBV6-6 and TRBJ2-2; the D gene is possibly TRBD2 (6 bases). The V and J ends lost 2 bases and 11 bases respectively, with 9 bases between them. Germline CDR1 is MNHNY and CDR2 is SVGAGI (reference sequence). The CDR3 contains 12 residues. The CDR3 loop is CASSYPRGELFF. In DNA, the CDR3 is TGTGCCAGCAGTTACCCGCGGGGAGAGCTGTTTTTT.

The V gene is TRBV29-1, the J gene TRBJ2-7, with 10 bases that match TRBD2. The CDR3 consists of 13 residues. Trimming at V came to 4 bases and at J to 7 bases, leaving 7 bases not matched to a gene. Per germline, CDR1 SQVTM and CDR2 ANQGSEA. In nucleotides, the CDR3 is TGCAGCGTTGGGAGGAGACTAGCGGGTGAGCAGTACTTC. Its protein is CSVGRRLAGEQYF.

J is TRBJ2-7 and V is TRBV7-8, with D maybe TRBD2 (5 bases). V was shortened by 5 bases and J by 1 base, with 9 bases between the two germline ends. The CDR3 has 13 amino acids. Germline CDR1 reads SGHVS; CDR2 reads FQNEAQ. CDR3 residues: CASSPDFSYEQYF. The CDR3 DNA follows: TGTGCCAGCAGCCCGGACTTTTCCTACGAGCAGTACTTC.

The chain carries TRBV2 and TRBJ1-2; D unresolved. The germline V gene encodes CDR1 SNHLY and CDR2 FYNNEI. The CDR3 has 12 residues. Trimming pared 6 bases from V and 2 bases from J, leaving 7 bases between. CDR3: CASSGNNYGYTF. The CDR3 DNA is TGTGCCAGCAGCGGGAACAACTATGGCTACACCTTC.

The chain employs TRBV27 and TRBJ1-2; D is unresolved. The V end was cut by 3 bases, the J end by 8 bases, with 22 bases between. This CDR3 has 16 amino acids. From germline, CDR1 is MNHEY and CDR2 SMNVEV (reference sequence). In DNA form, the CDR3 reads TGTGCCAGCAGTTTCACCCCGACTGGCGTCCCGGGGGGCTACACCTTC. Amino acids: CASSFTPTGVPGGYTF.

V and J are TRBV7-7 and TRBJ2-7; 15 bases align to TRBD2. CDR1 and CDR2 (germline): SSHAT, FNYEAQ (reference sequence). The CDR3 totals 17 residues. Trimming took 5 bases from V and 4 from J; bases not matched to a gene: 9. Written as DNA, the CDR3 is TGTGCCAGCAGCCCCGGACTAGCGGGAGGGCTAAAGTACGAGCAGTACTTC. Its translation is CASSPGLAGGLKYEQYF.

The J gene is TRBJ2-3, the V gene TRBV27; 14 bases fit TRBD2. The length of the CDR3 is 14 residues. The germline gives CDR1 MNHEY, CDR2 SMNVEV (reference sequence). J was trimmed by 7 bases and V by 8 bases; bases with no gene match: 5. Here the CDR3 reads CASGTSGRYYTQYF. The CDR3 coding sequence is TGTGCCAGCGGGACTAGCGGGAGATACTATACGCAGTATTTT.

The chain couples TRBV28 to TRBJ2-1; perhaps TRBD1 as D (6 bases). Germline V CDR1 and CDR2: MDHEN, SYDVKM. V shed 6 bases and J shed 6 bases, with 24 bases lying between them. The CDR3 extends over 17 amino acids. Here the CDR3 DNA reads TGTGCCAGCAGCGACATCGGGACACGGACTTTCAGCAATGAGCAGTTCTTC. Its protein product is CASSDIGTRTFSNEQFF.

About this clone: Other nucleotide sequences in the sample specify the same CDR3. The chain is built from TRBV27 and TRBJ2-7; 7 bases line up with TRBD2. The length of the CDR3 is 14 residues. The J segment lost 3 bases and the V segment lost 0 bases, leaving 2 bases of the junction unmatched. CDR1 is MNHEY, CDR2 SMNVEV, per germline (reference sequence). CDR3 nucleotide sequence: TGTGCCAGCAGTTTATCGCGGGGGATCTACGAGCAGTACTTC. It translates to CASSLSRGIYEQYF.

This clone was recorded a few times. This chain uses TRBV9 with TRBJ2-2; the match to TRBD1 covers 7 bases. This CDR3 has 17 amino acids. Unmatched junction bases numbered 7, after V lost 1 base and J lost 1 base. Germline V lookup: CDR1 SGDLS, CDR2 YYNGEE. The CDR3 sequence is CASSVSGTALNTGELFF. The CDR3 DNA sequence: TGTGCCAGCAGCGTATCCGGGACAGCTTTGAACACCGGGGAGCTGTTTTTT.

The CDR3 DNA follows: TGTGCCAGCAGCCTCACCCTGGGACTAGCGGGAGGGTTAAGCACAGATACGCAGTATTTT. This sequence encodes CASSLTLGLAGGLSTDTQYF. The chain has TRBV13 and TRBJ2-3; 16 nucleotides match TRBD2. The CDR3 contains 20 residues. V lost 5 bases, J lost 0 bases, and 11 bases stayed unmatched. CDR1 is PRHDT and CDR2 is FYEKMQ in the germline V gene (reference sequence).

This clone appeared a single time. This chain links TRBV6-5 with TRBJ1-6; 7 bases are a match to TRBD1. Germline CDR1 reads MNHEY; CDR2 reads SVGAGI. V dropped 3 bases and J dropped 8; count of bases not matched to a gene: 7. This CDR3 comprises 15 residues. CDR3 coding DNA: TGTGCCAGCAGTTATTCGAGACAGGGTTATTCACCCCTCCACTTT. Amino acid sequence: CASSYSRQGYSPLHF.

This clone was seen more than once but under ten times. This CDR3 is also generated by other DNA sequences in the sample. The J gene is TRBJ1-1, the V gene TRBV30; D perhaps matches TRBD1 (5 bases). The germline CDR1 and CDR2 sequences are GTSNPN and SVGIG (reference sequence). The CDR3 extends over 13 amino acids. V was shortened by 0 bases and J by 1 base, with 6 bases between the two germline ends. CDR3 nucleotide sequence: TGTGCCTGGAGTGTCCAGGGGAACACTGAAGCTTTCTTT. It encodes CAWSVQGNTEAFF.

The V gene is TRBV30, the J gene TRBJ2-1; 11 bases map to TRBD2. Per the germline V gene, CDR1 is GTSNPN and CDR2 is SVGIG (reference sequence). This CDR3 has 14 residues. V dropped 3 bases and J dropped 6; count of bases not matched to a gene: 4. The CDR3: CAWRTSGNVNEQFF. In DNA, the CDR3 is TGTGCCTGGAGGACTAGCGGGAATGTCAATGAGCAGTTCTTC.

This CDR3 is CASSLGLPGWNEQYF. The CDR3 DNA is TGTGCCAGCAGCTTAGGACTCCCGGGTTGGAACGAGCAGTACTTC. V gene TRBV7-2 combines with J gene TRBJ2-7; no clear D. The V end was cut by 1 base, the J end by 5 bases, with 15 bases between. The CDR3 has 15 amino acids. Germline V gene sequence: CDR1 SGHTA, CDR2 FQGNSA.

The CDR3 is CASSLDANGQYF. The CDR3 coding sequence is TGCGCCAGCAGCCTAGACGCAAACGGGCAGTACTTC. V is TRBV4-1 and J is TRBJ2-7; D is uncertain. CDR3 length: 12 residues. Per germline, CDR1 MGHRA and CDR2 YSYEKL. Trimming took off 4 bases at V and 9 bases at J, with 13 bases between the two ends.

V usage is TRBV9 and J usage is TRBJ2-1; 13 bases align to TRBD2. In germline, CDR1 is SGDLS, CDR2 YYNGEE. CDR3 size: 15 residues. V lost 5 bases and J lost 4; bases outside the gene matches: 3. CDR3 loop: CASSTLAGGYNEQFF. The CDR3 bases are TGTGCCAGCAGTACACTAGCGGGAGGGTACAATGAGCAGTTCTTC. The full variable domain, completed using reference TRBV9 and TRBJ2-1, is DSGVTQTPKHLITATGQRVTLRCSPRSGDLSVYWYQQSLDQGLQFLIQYYNGEERAKGNILERFSAQQFPDLHSELNLSSLELGDSALYFCASSTLAGGYNEQFFGPGTRLTVL.

The chain links TRBV5-5 to TRBJ2-6, with a tentative D call TRBD2 (5 bases). The V end was cut by 0 bases, the J end by 2 bases, with 9 bases between. The CDR3 covers 16 residues. Germline V gene sequence: CDR1 SGHKS, CDR2 YYEKEE (reference sequence). The CDR3, as DNA: TGTGCCAGCAGCTTGGTCTGGGAGCCTGGGGCCAACGTCCTGACTTTC. Translating gives CASSLVWEPGANVLTF.

This clone was picked up one time. The chain combines TRBV6-1 with TRBJ2-7; D call uncertain. V gave up 0 bases and J gave up 0 bases, with 9 bases separating them. This CDR3 has 15 amino acids. Germline V lookup: CDR1 MNHNS, CDR2 SASEGT. CDR3 in DNA: TGTGCCAGCAGTGAAGCGATAAATAGCTCCTACGAGCAGTACTTC. Translated, it gives CASSEAINSSYEQYF.

The chain recombines TRBV30 with TRBJ1-2; D unclear. The CDR3 covers 13 residues. Trimming took off 3 bases at V and 5 bases at J, with 13 bases between the two ends. Germline V lookup: CDR1 GTSNPN, CDR2 SVGIG (reference sequence). The CDR3: CAWSAGRGYGYTF. DNA for the CDR3: TGTGCCTGGAGCGCGGGAAGAGGATATGGCTACACCTTC.

The chain carries TRBV19 and TRBJ2-7, with TRBD2 identical over 14 bases. Germline-derived CDR1 and CDR2 are LNHDA and SQIVND (reference sequence). The CDR3 has 16 amino acids. After removal of 3 bases from V and 3 bases from J, the junction contained 4 bases not matched to a gene. The CDR3 DNA follows: TGTGCCAGTAGTATGGGACTAGCGGGAGTCGGCTACGAGCAGTACTTC. This gives the protein CASSMGLAGVGYEQYF.

The chain couples TRBV28 to TRBJ2-3; 11 bases line up with TRBD1. The CDR3 loop spans 16 amino acids. The J segment lost 4 bases and the V segment lost 1 base, leaving 4 bases of the junction unmatched. The V gene's germline CDR1 is MDHEN and CDR2 SYDVKM. CDR3 nucleotides: TGTGCCAGCAGTTTATCCGGGACAGGGGGTTCAGATACGCAGTATTTT. This translates into CASSLSGTGGSDTQYF.

The chain recombines TRBV7-2 with TRBJ1-1; D is unclear. The germline V gene has CDR1 SGHTA and CDR2 FQGNSA. The CDR3 extends over 14 amino acids. V dropped 2 bases and J dropped 5 bases, with 12 bases sitting between them. The CDR3 is CASSLRHVGTEAFF. In DNA form, the CDR3 reads TGTGCCAGCAGCTTAAGACATGTGGGTACTGAAGCTTTCTTT. The full variable domain, its missing parts supplied by reference TRBV7-2 and TRBJ1-1, is GAGVSQSPSNKVTEKGKDVELRCDPISGHTALYWYRQSLGQGLEFLIYFQGNSAPDKSGLPSDRFSAERTGGSVSTLTIQRTQQEDSAVYLCASSLRHVGTEAFFGQGTRLTVV.

The gene calls are TRBV7-3 and TRBJ2-1; 8 nucleotides match TRBD2. The CDR3 runs 17 residues. Trimming took 4 bases from V and 9 from J; bases not matched to a gene: 17. Germline CDR1 is SGHTA and CDR2 is FQGTGA. This CDR3 is CASSSPTGTSDLSEQFF. In nucleotides, the CDR3 is TGTGCCAGCAGCTCGCCCACCGGGACTAGTGACTTGAGTGAGCAGTTCTTC.

The chain combines TRBV28 with TRBJ2-5; TRBD1 aligns across 8 bases. CDR1 and CDR2 from the germline V gene are MDHEN and SYDVKM. With 6 bases clipped from V and 4 bases from J, the junction kept 7 bases outside the gene matches. The CDR3 runs 14 residues. The CDR3: CASRAGGAPETQYF. Written as DNA, the CDR3 is TGTGCCAGCAGGGCAGGGGGCGCCCCAGAGACCCAGTACTTC.

The rearrangement uses TRBV7-2 and TRBJ2-2, with TRBD2 as a possible D gene (6 bases). The germline V gene encodes CDR1 SGHTA and CDR2 FQGNSA. This CDR3 has 12 residues. Trimming took off 10 bases at V and 5 bases at J, with 11 bases between the two ends. As DNA, the CDR3 is TGTGCCACCCGACTAGGGACCGGGGAGCTGTTTTTT. Translating gives CATRLGTGELFF.

This sequence joins TRBV2 and TRBJ2-5; D is unclear. With 9 bases removed from V and 4 bases from J, the gap between germline ends came to 18 bases. CDR3 length equals 14 residues. Germline assignment: CDR1 SNHLY and CDR2 FYNNEI. Here the CDR3 DNA reads TGTGCCAGTCAAACCCCACTAACCCGAGAGACCCAGTACTTC. It translates to CASQTPLTRETQYF.

J is TRBJ2-1 and V is TRBV18, with 7 bases lining up with TRBD2. V dropped 4 bases and J dropped 7; count of bases not matched to a gene: 10. CDR3 length: 15 residues. CDR1 and CDR2 (germline): KGHSH, LQKENI. The CDR3 sequence is CASSRGGLEQNEQFF. Written as DNA, the CDR3 is TGTGCCAGCTCACGTGGCGGACTAGAGCAAAATGAGCAGTTCTTC.

V and J are TRBV5-1 and TRBJ2-3, with TRBD2 identical over 8 bases. The V and J ends lost 8 bases and 3 bases, in that order; junction bases with no gene match: 5. The CDR3 is made up of 13 amino acids. CDR1 and CDR2 from the germline V gene are SGHRS and YFSETQ. The CDR3: CASASGRTDTQYF. The CDR3 DNA reads as TGCGCCAGTGCGAGCGGGAGAACAGATACGCAGTATTTT.

The chain carries TRBV9 and TRBJ1-2; 8 nucleotides align to TRBD1. V was clipped by 4 bases and J by 0 bases; unmatched bases: 17. The CDR3 has 19 amino acids. Germline V gene data show CDR1 as SGDLS and CDR2 as YYNGEE. DNA of the CDR3: TGTGCCAGCAGCTCGTCCTTAACAGGGGGATCAACTTCTAACTATGGCTACACCTTC. It codes for CASSSSLTGGSTSNYGYTF.